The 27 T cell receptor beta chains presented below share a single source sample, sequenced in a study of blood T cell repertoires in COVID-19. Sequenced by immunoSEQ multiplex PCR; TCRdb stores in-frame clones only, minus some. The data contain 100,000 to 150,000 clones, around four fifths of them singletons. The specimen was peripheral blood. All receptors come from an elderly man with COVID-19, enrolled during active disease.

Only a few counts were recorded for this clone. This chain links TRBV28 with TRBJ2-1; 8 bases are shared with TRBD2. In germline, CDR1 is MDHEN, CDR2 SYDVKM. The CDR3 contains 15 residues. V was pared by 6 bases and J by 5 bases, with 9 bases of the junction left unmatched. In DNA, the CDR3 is TGTGCCAGCAGCTCCGGACTAGCCGTGGACAATGAGCAGTTCTTC. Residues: CASSSGLAVDNEQFF.

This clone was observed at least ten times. The CDR3 region has the DNA TGTGCCAGCAGCTTAGAAACACTTGCGGGGTCCTACGAGCAGTACTTC. This encodes CASSLETLAGSYEQYF. The rearrangement uses TRBV7-9 and TRBJ2-7; D is perhaps TRBD2 (6 bases). The germline V gene has CDR1 SEHNR and CDR2 FQNEAQ (reference sequence). The V end lost 1 base, the J end lost 1 base, and 14 bases lay between the germline ends. CDR3 length: 16 residues.

The CDR3 sequence: CATSRDRGWDEKLFF. In nucleotides, the CDR3 is TGTGCCACCAGCAGAGACAGGGGTTGGGATGAAAAACTGTTTTTT. This rearrangement joins TRBV15 to TRBJ1-4, with D possibly TRBD1 on 6 matching bases. V was shortened by 0 bases and J by 6 bases, with 11 bases between the two germline ends. The germline V gene encodes CDR1 LNHNV and CDR2 YYDKDF (reference sequence). The CDR3 is made up of 15 amino acids.

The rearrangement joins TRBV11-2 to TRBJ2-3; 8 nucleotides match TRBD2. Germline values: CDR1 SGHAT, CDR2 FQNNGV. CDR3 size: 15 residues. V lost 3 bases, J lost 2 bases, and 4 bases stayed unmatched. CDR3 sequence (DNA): TGTGCCAGCAGCTTTATGACTAGCGACACAGATACGCAGTATTTT. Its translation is CASSFMTSDTDTQYF.

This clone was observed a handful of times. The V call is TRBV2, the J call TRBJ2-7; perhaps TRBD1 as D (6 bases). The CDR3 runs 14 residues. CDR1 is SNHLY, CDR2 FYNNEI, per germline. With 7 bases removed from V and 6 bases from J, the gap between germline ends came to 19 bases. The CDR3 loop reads CASKPQSGGLEQYF. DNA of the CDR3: TGTGCCAGCAAACCCCAGTCTGGGGGCCTCGAGCAGTACTTC.

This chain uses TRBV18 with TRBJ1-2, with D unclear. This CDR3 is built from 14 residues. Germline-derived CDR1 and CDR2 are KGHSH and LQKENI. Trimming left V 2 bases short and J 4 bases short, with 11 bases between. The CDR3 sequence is CASSPEMVTYGYTF. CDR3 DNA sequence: TGTGCCAGCTCACCAGAGATGGTAACCTATGGCTACACCTTC.

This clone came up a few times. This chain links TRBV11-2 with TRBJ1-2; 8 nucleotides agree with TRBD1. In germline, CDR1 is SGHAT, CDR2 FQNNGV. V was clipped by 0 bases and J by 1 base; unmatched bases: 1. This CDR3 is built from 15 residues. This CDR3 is CASSLEQGDNYGYTF. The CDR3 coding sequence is TGTGCCAGCAGCTTAGAACAGGGGGATAACTATGGCTACACCTTC.

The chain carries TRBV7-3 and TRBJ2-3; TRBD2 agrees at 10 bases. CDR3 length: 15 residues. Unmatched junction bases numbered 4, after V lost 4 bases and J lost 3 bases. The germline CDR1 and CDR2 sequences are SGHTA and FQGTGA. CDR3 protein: CASSSQAGGTDTQYF. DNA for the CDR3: TGTGCCAGCAGCTCTCAAGCGGGAGGGACAGATACGCAGTATTTT.

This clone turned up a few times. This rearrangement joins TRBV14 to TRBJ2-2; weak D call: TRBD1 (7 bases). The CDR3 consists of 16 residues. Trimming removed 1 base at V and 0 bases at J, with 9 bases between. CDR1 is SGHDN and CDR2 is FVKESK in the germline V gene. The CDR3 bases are TGTGCCAGCAGCCAAGGCGGGACAGCGAACACCGGGGAGCTGTTTTTT. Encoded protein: CASSQGGTANTGELFF. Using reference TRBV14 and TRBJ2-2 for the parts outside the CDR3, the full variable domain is EAGVTQFPSHSVIEKGQTVTLRCDPISGHDNLYWYRRVMGKEIKFLLHFVKESKQDESGMPNNRFLAERTGGTYSTLKVQPAELEDSGVYFCASSQGGTANTGELFFGEGSRLTVL.

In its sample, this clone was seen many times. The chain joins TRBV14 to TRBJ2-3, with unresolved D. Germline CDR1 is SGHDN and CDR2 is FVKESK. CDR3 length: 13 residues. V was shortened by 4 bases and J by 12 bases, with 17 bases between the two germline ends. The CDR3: CASSPSTAPIQYF. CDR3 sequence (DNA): TGTGCCAGCAGCCCCTCGACTGCCCCGATACAGTATTTT.

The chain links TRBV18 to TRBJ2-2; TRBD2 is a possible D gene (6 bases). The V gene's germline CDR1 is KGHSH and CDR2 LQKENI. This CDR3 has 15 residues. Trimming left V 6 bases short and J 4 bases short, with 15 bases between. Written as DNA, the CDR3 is TGTGCCAGCTCTATTAGCGGAGGGGCCACCGGGGAGCTGTTTTTT. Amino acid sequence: CASSISGGATGELFF.

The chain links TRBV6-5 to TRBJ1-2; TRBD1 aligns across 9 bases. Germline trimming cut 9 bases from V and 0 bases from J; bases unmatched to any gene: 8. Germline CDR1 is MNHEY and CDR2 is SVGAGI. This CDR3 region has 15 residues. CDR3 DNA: TGTGCCAGTATACCGGGACAGGGACCTAACTATGGCTACACCTTC. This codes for CASIPGQGPNYGYTF.

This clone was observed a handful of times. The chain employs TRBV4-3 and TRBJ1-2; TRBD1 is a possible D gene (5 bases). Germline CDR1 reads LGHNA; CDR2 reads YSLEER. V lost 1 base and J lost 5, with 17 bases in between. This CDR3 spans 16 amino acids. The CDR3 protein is CASSQAYSGVGYGYTF. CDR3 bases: TGCGCCAGCAGCCAAGCATACTCGGGGGTCGGTTATGGCTACACCTTC.

Here the CDR3 DNA reads TGCGCCAGCAGCCAAGATCTGACCACAGGGGGCCGAAATCAGCCCCAGCATTTT. Protein product: CASSQDLTTGGRNQPQHF. The V gene is TRBV4-1, the J gene TRBJ1-5; TRBD1 matches at 9 bases. The ends lost 0 bases at V and 4 bases at J; junction bases unmatched: 10. This CDR3 region has 18 residues. Germline V gene sequence: CDR1 MGHRA, CDR2 YSYEKL.

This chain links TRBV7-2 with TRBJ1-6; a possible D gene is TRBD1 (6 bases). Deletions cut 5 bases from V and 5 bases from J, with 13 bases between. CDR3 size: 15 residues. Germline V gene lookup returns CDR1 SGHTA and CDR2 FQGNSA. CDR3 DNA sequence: TGTGCCAGCAGCACACAGGGTGCCCATAATTCACCCCTCCACTTT. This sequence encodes CASSTQGAHNSPLHF.

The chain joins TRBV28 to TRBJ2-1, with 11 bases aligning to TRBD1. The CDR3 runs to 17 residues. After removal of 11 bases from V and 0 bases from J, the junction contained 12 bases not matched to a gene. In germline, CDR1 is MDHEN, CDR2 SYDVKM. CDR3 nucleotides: TGTGCCTGTACGGGACAGGGGGACGGGAGCTCCTACAATGAGCAGTTCTTC. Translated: CACTGQGDGSSYNEQFF.

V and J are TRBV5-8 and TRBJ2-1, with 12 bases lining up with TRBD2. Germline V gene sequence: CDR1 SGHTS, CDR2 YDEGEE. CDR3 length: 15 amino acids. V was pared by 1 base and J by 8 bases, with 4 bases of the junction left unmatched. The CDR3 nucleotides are TGTGCCAGCAGCTTGCGACTAGCGGGAGATGATGAGCAGTTCTTC. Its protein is CASSLRLAGDDEQFF. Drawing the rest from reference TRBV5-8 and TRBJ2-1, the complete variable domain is EAGVTQSPTHLIKTRGQQATLRCSPISGHTSVYWYQQALGLGLQFLLWYDEGEERNRGNFPPRFSGRQFPNYSSELNVNALELEDSALYLCASSLRLAGDDEQFFGPGTRLTVL.

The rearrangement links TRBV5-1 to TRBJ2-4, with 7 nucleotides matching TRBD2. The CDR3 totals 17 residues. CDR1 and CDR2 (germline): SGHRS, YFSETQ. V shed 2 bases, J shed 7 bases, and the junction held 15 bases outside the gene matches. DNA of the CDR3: TGCGCCAGCAGCTTCTTCTTGCGGGGGTTAACGGGGAACATTCAGTACTTC. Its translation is CASSFFLRGLTGNIQYF. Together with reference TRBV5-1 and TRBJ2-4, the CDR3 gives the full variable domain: KAGVTQTPRYLIKTRGQQVTLSCSPISGHRSVSWYQQTPGQGLQFLFEYFSETQRNKGNFPGRFSGRQFSNSRSEMNVSTLELGDSALYLCASSFFLRGLTGNIQYFGAGTRLSVL.

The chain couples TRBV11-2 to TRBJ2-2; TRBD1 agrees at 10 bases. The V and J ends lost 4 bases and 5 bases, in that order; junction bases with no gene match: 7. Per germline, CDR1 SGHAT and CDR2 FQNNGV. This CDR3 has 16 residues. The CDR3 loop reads CASSSQAGQGTGELFF. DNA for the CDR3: TGTGCCAGCAGCTCCCAGGCGGGACAGGGGACCGGGGAGCTGTTTTTT.

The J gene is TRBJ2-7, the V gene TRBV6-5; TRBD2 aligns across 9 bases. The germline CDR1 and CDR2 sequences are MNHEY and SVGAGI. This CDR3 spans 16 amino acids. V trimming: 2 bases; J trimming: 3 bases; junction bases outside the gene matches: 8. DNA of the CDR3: TGTGCCAGCAGTTACCCCGGGGTAGCGGGAGACTACGAGCAGTACTTC. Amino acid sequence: CASSYPGVAGDYEQYF.

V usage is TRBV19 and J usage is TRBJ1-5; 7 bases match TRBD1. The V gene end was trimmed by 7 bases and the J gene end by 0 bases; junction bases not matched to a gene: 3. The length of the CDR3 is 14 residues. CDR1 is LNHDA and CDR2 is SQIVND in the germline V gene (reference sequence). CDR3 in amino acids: CASNSGGSNQPQHF. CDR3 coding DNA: TGTGCCAGTAACTCAGGGGGTAGCAATCAGCCCCAGCATTTT.

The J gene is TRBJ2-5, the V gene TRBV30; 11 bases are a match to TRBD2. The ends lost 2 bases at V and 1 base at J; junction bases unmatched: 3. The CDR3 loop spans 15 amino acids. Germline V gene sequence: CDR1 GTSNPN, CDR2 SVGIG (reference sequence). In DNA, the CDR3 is TGTGCCTGGAGTCCGGGACTAGCGGCCCAAGAGACCCAGTACTTC. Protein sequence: CAWSPGLAAQETQYF.

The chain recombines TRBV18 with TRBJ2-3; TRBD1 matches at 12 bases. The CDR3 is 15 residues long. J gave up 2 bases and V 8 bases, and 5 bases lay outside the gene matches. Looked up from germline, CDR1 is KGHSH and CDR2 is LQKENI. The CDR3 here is CASRGTGGDTDTQYF. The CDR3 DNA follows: TGTGCCAGCCGCGGGACAGGGGGCGACACAGATACGCAGTATTTT.

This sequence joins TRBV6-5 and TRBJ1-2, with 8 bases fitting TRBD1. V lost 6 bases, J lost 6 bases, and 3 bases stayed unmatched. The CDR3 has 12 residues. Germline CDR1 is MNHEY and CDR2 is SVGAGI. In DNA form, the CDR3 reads TGTGCCAGCAGCCCGGGACAGGATGGCTACACCTTC. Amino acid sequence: CASSPGQDGYTF.

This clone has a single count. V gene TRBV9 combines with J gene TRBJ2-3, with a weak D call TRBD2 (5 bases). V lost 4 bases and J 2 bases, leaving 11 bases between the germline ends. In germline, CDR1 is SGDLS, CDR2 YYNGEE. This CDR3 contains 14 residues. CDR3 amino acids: CASSPRENTDTQYF. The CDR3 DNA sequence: TGTGCCAGCAGCCCTCGGGAAAACACAGATACGCAGTATTTT. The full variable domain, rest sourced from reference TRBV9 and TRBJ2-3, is DSGVTQTPKHLITATGQRVTLRCSPRSGDLSVYWYQQSLDQGLQFLIQYYNGEERAKGNILERFSAQQFPDLHSELNLSSLELGDSALYFCASSPRENTDTQYFGPGTRLTVL.

The CDR3 loop reads CASSQGHDSYEQYF. The CDR3 DNA follows: TGTGCCAGCTCTCAGGGACACGACTCCTACGAGCAGTACTTC. The chain is built from TRBV27 and TRBJ2-7, with D tentatively TRBD1 (6 bases). With 8 bases removed from V and 0 bases from J, the gap between germline ends came to 14 bases. CDR1 and CDR2 (germline): MNHEY, SMNVEV (reference sequence). The CDR3 covers 14 residues.

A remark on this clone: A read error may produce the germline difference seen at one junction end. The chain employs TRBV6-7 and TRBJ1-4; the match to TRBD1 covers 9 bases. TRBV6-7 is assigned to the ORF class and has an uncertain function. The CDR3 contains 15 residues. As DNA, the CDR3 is TGTGTCAGCAGTCCCCGGACAGGGGTTAGCGAAAAACTGTTTTTT. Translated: CVSSPRTGVSEKLFF.